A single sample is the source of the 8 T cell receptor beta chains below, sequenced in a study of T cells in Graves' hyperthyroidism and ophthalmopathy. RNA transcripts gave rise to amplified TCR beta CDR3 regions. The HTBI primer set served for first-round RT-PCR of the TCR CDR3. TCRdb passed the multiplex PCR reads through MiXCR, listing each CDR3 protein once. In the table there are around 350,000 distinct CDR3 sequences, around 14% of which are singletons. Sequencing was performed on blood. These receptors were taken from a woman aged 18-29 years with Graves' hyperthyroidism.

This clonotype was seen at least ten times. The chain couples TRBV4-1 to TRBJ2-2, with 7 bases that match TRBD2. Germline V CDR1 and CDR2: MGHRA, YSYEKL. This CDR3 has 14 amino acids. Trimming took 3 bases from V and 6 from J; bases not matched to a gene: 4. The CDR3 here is CASSHGGLAGELFF. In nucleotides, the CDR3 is TGCGCCAGCAGCCATGGTGGACTAGCCGGGGAGCTGTTTTTT.

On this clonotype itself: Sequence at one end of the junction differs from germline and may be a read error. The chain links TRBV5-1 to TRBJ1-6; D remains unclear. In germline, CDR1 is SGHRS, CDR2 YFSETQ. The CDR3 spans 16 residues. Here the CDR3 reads CASSVYSSSYNSPLHF. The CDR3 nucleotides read TGTGCCAGCAGCGTGTATTCGAGCTCCTATAATTCACCCCTCCACTTT.

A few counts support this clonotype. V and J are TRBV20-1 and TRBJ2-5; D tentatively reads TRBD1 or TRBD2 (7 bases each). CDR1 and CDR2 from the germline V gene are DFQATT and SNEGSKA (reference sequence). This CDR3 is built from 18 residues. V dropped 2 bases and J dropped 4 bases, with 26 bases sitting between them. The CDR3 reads CSARNPQGGHSIGETQYF. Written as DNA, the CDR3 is TGCAGTGCTAGAAATCCCCAGGGGGGGCATTCAATTGGAGAGACCCAGTACTTC.

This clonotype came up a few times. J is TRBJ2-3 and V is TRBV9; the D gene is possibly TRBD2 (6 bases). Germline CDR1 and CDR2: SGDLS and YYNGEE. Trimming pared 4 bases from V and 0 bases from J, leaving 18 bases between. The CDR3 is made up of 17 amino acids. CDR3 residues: CASSTTLAEASTDTQYF. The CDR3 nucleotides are TGTGCCAGCAGCACCACCTTAGCGGAGGCTAGCACAGATACGCAGTATTTT.

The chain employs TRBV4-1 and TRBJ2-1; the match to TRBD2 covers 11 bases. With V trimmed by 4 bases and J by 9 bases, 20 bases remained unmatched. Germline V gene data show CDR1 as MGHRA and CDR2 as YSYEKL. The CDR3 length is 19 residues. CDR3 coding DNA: TGCGCCAGCAGCCGACTAGGGAGTGTAGCGGGAGGGCCTTCCGGTGAGCAGTTCTTC. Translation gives CASSRLGSVAGGPSGEQFF.

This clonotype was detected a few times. The CDR3, as DNA: TGTGCCAGTAGTCCCGTACACCCCGGGACAGGGGTCCCCTACTACTACAATGAGCAGTTCTTC. It encodes CASSPVHPGTGVPYYYNEQFF. The rearrangement links TRBV19 to TRBJ2-1; 10 positions match TRBD1. The CDR3 sequence is 21 residues long. Trimming removed 5 bases from V and 3 bases from J; junction bases left unmatched: 22. The germline V gene encodes CDR1 LNHDA and CDR2 SQIVND (reference sequence).

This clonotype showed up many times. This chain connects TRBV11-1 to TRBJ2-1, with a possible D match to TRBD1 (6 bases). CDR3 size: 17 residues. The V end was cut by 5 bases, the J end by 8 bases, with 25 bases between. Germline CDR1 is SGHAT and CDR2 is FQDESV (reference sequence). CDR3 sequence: CASSRGTGTKEVDEQFF. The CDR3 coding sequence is TGTGCCAGCAGCAGGGGGACCGGGACCAAAGAGGTCGATGAGCAGTTCTTC.

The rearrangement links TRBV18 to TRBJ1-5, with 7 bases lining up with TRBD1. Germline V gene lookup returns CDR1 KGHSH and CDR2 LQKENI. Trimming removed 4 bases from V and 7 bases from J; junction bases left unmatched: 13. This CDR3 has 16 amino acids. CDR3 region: CASSLGGRVDGQPQHF. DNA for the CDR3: TGTGCCAGCTCACTAGGGGGCAGGGTGGACGGCCAGCCCCAGCATTTT.